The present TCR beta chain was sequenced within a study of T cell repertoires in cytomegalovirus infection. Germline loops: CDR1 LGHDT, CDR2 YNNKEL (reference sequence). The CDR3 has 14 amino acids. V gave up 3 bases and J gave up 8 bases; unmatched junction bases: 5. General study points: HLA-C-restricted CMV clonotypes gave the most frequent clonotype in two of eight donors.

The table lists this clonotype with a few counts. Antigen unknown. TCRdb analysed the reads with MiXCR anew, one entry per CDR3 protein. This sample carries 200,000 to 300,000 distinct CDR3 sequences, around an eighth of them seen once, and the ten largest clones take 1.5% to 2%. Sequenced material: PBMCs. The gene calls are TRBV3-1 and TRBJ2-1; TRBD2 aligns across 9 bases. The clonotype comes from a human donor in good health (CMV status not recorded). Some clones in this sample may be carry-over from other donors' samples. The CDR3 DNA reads TGTGCCAGCAGCCATAGCGGGAGCACGTATGAGCAGTTCTTC. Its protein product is CASSHSGSTYEQFF.